These 18 T cell receptor beta chains share one sample of origin, sequenced in a study of T cells in women clearing cervical HPV infection. TCRdb keeps only in-frame clones here, not all; method: immunoSEQ multiplex PCR. The table lists tens of thousands of clones. The sequenced material came from blood buffy coat. All receptors come from a woman aged 18-69 years with a cervical HPV16 infection that either progressed to CIN3+ or cleared (not recorded which).

The CDR3 region is CAWSVPSTGNEKLFF. The sequenced CDR3 bases are TGTGCCTGGAGTGTACCCTCCACAGGGAATGAAAAA. The genes are TRBV30 and TRBJ1-4, with D maybe TRBD1 (6 bases). The read comes to an end 3 residues before the CDR3 does, leaving the germline J gene to fill in the end. CDR1 GTSNPN and CDR2 SVGIG come from the germline V gene (reference sequence). The CDR3 length is 15 residues. The V end lost 0 bases, the J end lost 5 bases, and 13 bases lay between the germline ends.

A word on this clone: The read comes to an end 3 residues before the CDR3 does, leaving the germline J gene to fill in the end. V gene TRBV11-2 combines with J gene TRBJ2-1; 7 bases fit TRBD2. The junction had 1 base not matched to a gene; V was cut back by 0 bases and J by 2 bases. The CDR3 is 15 residues long. The V gene's germline CDR1 is SGHAT and CDR2 FQNNGV. The CDR3 spells CASSLDLAAYNEQFF. The CDR3 bases that were read are TGTGCCAGCAGCTTAGACCTAGCGGCCTACAATGAG.

A word on this clone: The read stops 3 residues short of the end of the CDR3; the missing end is completed from the germline J gene. V usage is TRBV6-1 and J usage is TRBJ2-7, with D perhaps TRBD2 (5 bases). The CDR3 runs to 15 residues. Trimming shortened V by 2 bases and J by 2 bases, and 13 bases separated the two germline ends. Germline lookup yields CDR1 MNHNS and CDR2 SASEGT. Incomplete CDR3 DNA: TGTGCCAGCAGTGAAAACCAGCGGTTAACCTACGAG. This encodes CASSENQRLTYE. The full CDR3 protein reads CASSENQRLTYEQYF.

Details on this clone: Sequencing ends 3 residues short of the CDR3 end; the germline J gene provides the rest. The gene calls are TRBV5-6 and TRBJ2-3, with 9 bases identical to TRBD2. With 4 bases clipped from V and 5 bases from J, the junction kept 8 bases outside the gene matches. CDR3 length: 15 amino acids. Germline V gene lookup returns CDR1 SGHDT and CDR2 YYEEEE. The part of the CDR3 DNA that was read is TGTGCCAGCAGCCTGAGCGGGGGGCCGGGAGATACG. Translated, it gives CASSLSGGPGDT. The whole CDR3 protein reads CASSLSGGPGDTQYF.

A remark on this clone: The read gets to within 3 residues of the CDR3 end, and the germline J gene fills in the rest. The chain recombines TRBV6-2 or TRBV6-3 with TRBJ2-1; the match to TRBD1 covers 9 bases. Germline CDR1 and CDR2: MNHEY and SVGEGT. The CDR3 runs 17 residues. Trimming took 6 bases from V and 7 from J; bases not matched to a gene: 16. Incomplete CDR3 DNA: TGTGCCAGCAGACCACTCGGACAGGGGCCCCGTTGGAATGAG. This gives the protein CASRPLGQGPRWNE. The CDR3, in full, reads CASRPLGQGPRWNEQFF.

A remark on this clone: The read ends 3 residues shy of where the CDR3 ends; the end is completed using the germline J gene. The V call is TRBV18, the J call TRBJ2-1; 7 bases are shared with TRBD1. This CDR3 is 16 amino acids long. The V gene's germline CDR1 is KGHSH and CDR2 LQKENI. With V trimmed by 3 bases and J by 2 bases, 7 bases remained unmatched. The CDR3 bases that were read are TGTGCCAGCTCACCCAAACAGGGGATCCCCTACAATGAG. As protein: CASSPKQGIPYNE. The complete CDR3 protein is CASSPKQGIPYNEQFF.

The DNA read from the CDR3 is TGTGCCAGCAGCCCCGGGGGGGGATCCTACAATGAC. Amino acids: CASSPGGGSYND. The full CDR3 protein reads CASSPGGGSYNDYTF. The genes are TRBV7-9 and TRBJ1-2; TRBD1 might be the D (5 bases). The read ends 3 residues shy of where the CDR3 ends; the end is completed using the germline J gene. Germline V gene data show CDR1 as SEHNR and CDR2 as FQNEAQ (reference sequence). The CDR3 is 15 amino acids.

Details on this clone: The read terminates 3 residues before the CDR3 end, so the remaining end is supplied by the germline J gene. The rearrangement joins TRBV11-1 to TRBJ2-4, with D hard to call. V was pared by 1 base and J by 4 bases, with 11 bases between. The CDR3 totals 15 residues. Germline CDR1 is SGHAT and CDR2 is FQDESV (reference sequence). CDR3 amino acids: CASSLDPLMKNIQYF. The sequenced CDR3 bases are TGTGCCAGCAGCTTAGACCCCCTAATGAAAAACATT.

A remark on this clone: From the germline J gene comes the end of the CDR3, since the read stops 3 residues before it. This chain uses TRBV7-2 with TRBJ2-7; D is uncertain. Between the trimmed V and J ends, which lost 5 bases and 4 bases, there was a span of 12 bases. This CDR3 is 13 amino acids long. CDR1 is SGHTA, CDR2 FQGNSA, per germline. CDR3 DNA (partial): TGTGCCAGCAGCCCGTCCTTCGTTTACGAG. It specifies CASSPSFVYE. The complete CDR3 reads CASSPSFVYEQYF.

As regards this clone: The CDR3 end lies 3 residues beyond the end of the read and is filled in from the germline J gene. The V and J genes are TRBV7-2 and TRBJ1-2; D not certain. The CDR3 totals 13 residues. Germline V gene lookup returns CDR1 SGHTA and CDR2 FQGNSA. CDR3 DNA (partial): TGTGCCAGCAGCTTAACACTAGCGAACGAC. It is translated as CASSLTLAND. The whole CDR3 protein is CASSLTLANDYTF.

About this clone itself: Read coverage stops 3 residues before the CDR3 terminus; the germline J gene supplies the remainder. This chain uses TRBV5-1 with TRBJ1-2; tentative D call: TRBD1 (6 bases). V gave up 4 bases and J gave up 4 bases, with 17 bases separating them. CDR1 and CDR2 (germline): SGHRS, YFSETQ. This CDR3 is built from 15 residues. The CDR3: CASSREAGAFYGYTF. The part of the CDR3 DNA that was read is TGCGCCAGCAGCCGAGAAGCAGGGGCCTTCTATGGC.

Note on this clone: The CDR3 end falls 3 residues outside the read, so it is completed with the germline J gene. The rearrangement joins TRBV6-2 or TRBV6-3 to TRBJ1-5; D gene unclear. CDR3 length equals 13 residues. Germline V CDR1 and CDR2: MNHEY, SVGEGT. Trimming shortened V by 2 bases and J by 7 bases, and 9 bases separated the two germline ends. Here the CDR3 reads CASSYGGGQPQHF. The CDR3 bases that were read are TGTGCCAGCAGTTACGGTGGAGGGCAGCCC.

As concerns this clone: The read stops 3 residues short of the end of the CDR3; the missing end is completed from the germline J gene. The V gene is TRBV11-2, the J gene TRBJ2-5, with D possibly being TRBD1 (5 bases). Germline V gene lookup returns CDR1 SGHAT and CDR2 FQNNGV. The CDR3 totals 14 residues. V was trimmed by 2 bases and J by 4 bases, leaving 11 bases between them. The CDR3 reads CASSLPPQGETQYF. The CDR3 DNA, read in part, is TGTGCCAGCAGCTTACCCCCCCAGGGAGAGACC.

A remark on this clone: The read comes to an end 3 residues before the CDR3 does, leaving the germline J gene to fill in the end. This chain uses TRBV7-9 with TRBJ1-1; 7 positions agree with TRBD1. The J segment lost 2 bases and the V segment lost 5 bases, leaving 5 bases of the junction unmatched. The germline gives CDR1 SEHNR, CDR2 FQNEAQ (reference sequence). The CDR3 extends over 14 amino acids. This CDR3 is CASSPRGLNTEAFF. The DNA read from the CDR3 is TGTGCCAGCAGCCCAAGGGGGCTAAACACTGAA.

About this clone: The read ends 3 residues early relative to the CDR3; the germline J gene fills the gap. The chain carries TRBV2 and TRBJ2-3, with 10 nucleotides matching TRBD2. Germline assignment: CDR1 SNHLY and CDR2 FYNNEI. With 4 bases clipped from V and 1 base from J, the junction kept 2 bases outside the gene matches. The length of the CDR3 is 15 residues. The CDR3: CASSVGTSGTDTQYF. The covered CDR3 bases are TGTGCCAGCAGTGTCGGGACTAGCGGCACAGATACG. The complete variable domain, with remaining parts taken from reference TRBV2 and TRBJ2-3, reads EPEVTQTPSHQVTQMGQEVILRCVPISNHLYFYWYRQILGQKVEFLVSFYNNEISEKSEIFDDQFSVERPDGSNFTLKIRSTKLEDSAMYFCASSVGTSGTDTQYFGPGTRLTVL.

On this clone itself: The sequenced fragment ends 3 residues before the CDR3 boundary, so the rest is inferred from the germline J gene. The chain combines TRBV5-1 with TRBJ2-7; 11 positions agree with TRBD1. CDR3 length equals 15 residues. Germline CDR1 reads SGHRS; CDR2 reads YFSETQ. V trimming: 3 bases; J trimming: 6 bases; junction bases outside the gene matches: 8. The CDR3 bases that were read are TGCGCCAGCAGCTCAGGACAGGGGGCATTCTCCGAG. Encoded protein: CASSSGQGAFSE. The CDR3 reads in full as CASSSGQGAFSEQYF.

The CDR3: CASSSTGEETQYF. The covered CDR3 bases are TGCGCCAGCAGCTCGACAGGGGAAGAGACC. V usage is TRBV5-1 and J usage is TRBJ2-5; 8 bases are a match to TRBD1. The observed sequence ends 3 residues before the CDR3 terminus, with the missing tail filled in from the germline J gene. CDR1 and CDR2 (germline): SGHRS, YFSETQ. The J segment lost 3 bases and the V segment lost 3 bases, leaving 1 base of the junction unmatched. This CDR3 comprises 13 residues.

With regard to this clone: The read comes to an end 3 residues before the CDR3 does, leaving the germline J gene to fill in the end. The rearrangement links TRBV5-1 to TRBJ1-3; the match to TRBD1 covers 8 bases. The CDR3 covers 14 residues. Germline V CDR1 and CDR2: SGHRS, YFSETQ. Trimming took 4 bases from V and 2 from J; bases not matched to a gene: 2. CDR3 DNA (partial): TGCGCCAGCAGCCCGGGACAGGCTGGAAACACC. As protein: CASSPGQAGNT. The whole CDR3 reads CASSPGQAGNTIYF.